These T cell receptor beta chains were read from a single sample in a study of blood T cell repertoires in COVID-19. The method was immunoSEQ multiplex PCR; TCRdb's version includes in-frame clones alone and lacks a portion of them. Among under 300,000 clones, about nine tenths were seen once, and the ten largest hold about 1.7%. The source material was PBMCs or T cells enriched from blood (not recorded which). The receptors shown here come from a middle-aged woman who had recovered from COVID-19. Both conserved end residues are part of each CDR3. The order of the fields is clone size, D gene, J gene, V gene, CDR3 protein, CDR3 DNA. The D gene is left open where the match is weak. The size entry is marked missing in some rows and otherwise reads once, few, many or a size class.

-,TRBD1,TRBJ1-4,TRBV5-8,CASSHGGNRGSWEKLFF,TGTGCCAGCAGCCACGGTGGAAACAGGGGGAGTTGGGAAAAACTGTTTTTT
few,TRBD1,TRBJ1-3,TRBV9,CASSVRDRENTIYF,TGTGCCAGCAGCGTCCGGGACAGGGAAAACACCATATATTTT
-,-,TRBJ2-2,TRBV15,CATSRDRGTGELFF,TGTGCCACCAGCAGAGATAGGGGCACCGGGGAGCTGTTTTTT
few,TRBD1,TRBJ2-7,TRBV4-1,CASSQVGTGNYEQYF,TGCGCCAGCAGCCAAGTTGGGACAGGAAACTACGAGCAGTACTTC
-,TRBD2,TRBJ2-5,TRBV9,CASSSEDLAGMETQYF,TGTGCCAGCAGCTCCGAGGATCTAGCGGGTATGGAGACCCAGTACTTC
once,-,TRBJ1-1,TRBV5-1,CASSWTTGEAFF,TGCGCCAGCAGCTGGACCACAGGGGAAGCTTTCTTT
-,TRBD1,TRBJ2-7,TRBV2,CASSFAGGTGGYEQYF,TGTGCCAGCAGCTTTGCAGGGGGGACAGGGGGTTACGAGCAGTACTTC
-,TRBD2,TRBJ2-3,TRBV7-3,CASSYSRERTDTQYF,TGTGCCAGCAGCTATTCGCGGGAGCGCACAGATACGCAGTATTTT
-,-,TRBJ2-3,TRBV18,CASSKANTDTQYF,TGTGCCAGCTCAAAAGCGAACACAGATACGCAGTATTTT
-,TRBD2,TRBJ2-1,TRBV5-1,CASTTEVLAGVGEQFF,TGCGCCAGCACCACGGAGGTACTAGCGGGAGTGGGTGAGCAGTTCTTC
-,-,TRBJ2-3,TRBV28,CASSSPVGAREEDTQYF,TGTGCCAGCAGCTCCCCCGTGGGGGCCCGAGAGGAAGATACGCAGTATTTT
-,-,TRBJ1-1,TRBV7-9,CASSPPNGQGGNTEAFF,TGTGCCAGCAGCCCGCCAAACGGACAAGGCGGGAACACTGAAGCTTTCTTT
once,-,TRBJ1-1,TRBV25-1,CASAHEVGTEAFF,TGTGCCAGCGCCCACGAGGTGGGCACTGAAGCTTTCTTT
-,-,TRBJ2-2,TRBV18,CASSPDRHTGELFF,TGTGCCAGCTCACCCGACAGGCACACCGGGGAGCTGTTTTTT
-,TRBD2,TRBJ2-7,TRBV4-1,CASSPLAGSIHEQYF,TGCGCCAGCAGCCCTCTAGCGGGATCCATCCACGAGCAGTACTTC
-,-,TRBJ1-1,TRBV18,CASSPDAGMNTEAFF,TGTGCCAGCTCACCAGATGCGGGGATGAACACTGAAGCTTTCTTT
-,-,TRBJ2-1,TRBV19,CASSTSYNEQFF,TGTGCCAGTAGTACCTCTTACAATGAGCAGTTCTTC
-,TRBD1,TRBJ2-7,TRBV13,CASSPRDRGVTEQYF,TGTGCCAGCAGCCCAAGGGACAGGGGAGTAACGGAGCAGTACTTC
once,TRBD1,TRBJ1-2,TRBV7-2,CASSRDRGYGYTF,TGTGCCAGCAGCCGGGACAGGGGCTATGGCTACACCTTC
-,TRBD1,TRBJ1-3,TRBV7-3,CASSQGAGNTIYF,TGTGCCAGCAGCCAGGGGGCTGGAAACACCATATATTTT
-,-,TRBJ1-3,TRBV9,CASSVGRTDSGNTIYF,TGTGCCAGCAGCGTAGGCAGAACAGACTCTGGAAACACCATATATTTT
-,-,TRBJ1-3,TRBV30,CAWSVKGAGNTIYF,TGTGCCTGGAGTGTAAAAGGGGCCGGAAACACCATATATTTT
-,-,TRBJ1-1,TRBV5-1,CASSLGAGGPVLTEAFF,TGCGCCAGCAGCTTGGGAGCCGGGGGACCGGTACTCACTGAAGCTTTCTTT
-,-,TRBJ1-4,TRBV5-4,CASSLNLQNEKLFF,TGTGCCAGCAGCTTGAATTTACAGAATGAAAAACTGTTTTTT
-,TRBD2,TRBJ2-7,TRBV7-3,CASRPWTSGGYEQYF,TGTGCCAGCAGACCATGGACTAGCGGGGGATACGAGCAGTACTTC
-,-,TRBJ1-4,TRBV5-4,CASSLPGEKLFF,TGTGCCAGCAGCTTACCCGGGGAAAAACTGTTTTTT
-,-,TRBJ2-7,TRBV7-9,CASSFYYQNYEQYF,TGTGCCAGCAGCTTTTACTACCAAAACTACGAGCAGTACTTC
-,TRBD2,TRBJ2-6,TRBV5-1,CASSIIAGGPGANVLTF,TGCGCCAGCAGCATAATAGCGGGGGGGCCCGGGGCCAACGTCCTGACTTTC
once,TRBD2,TRBJ2-7,TRBV30,CAWSVSGPGTTRLYEQYF,TGTGCCTGGAGTGTATCGGGCCCCGGGACTACTCGACTCTACGAGCAGTACTTC
once,TRBD1,TRBJ1-1,TRBV9,CASSFRDRGPNTEAFF,TGTGCCAGCAGCTTCCGGGACAGGGGACCGAACACTGAAGCTTTCTTT
-,-,TRBJ2-4,TRBV10-2,CASSEVRGLTGKNIQYF,TGCGCCAGCAGTGAGGTCAGGGGATTAACGGGCAAAAACATTCAGTACTTC
few,-,TRBJ2-3,TRBV7-2,CASSLAGGTDTQYF,TGTGCCAGCAGCTTAGCGGGAGGCACAGATACGCAGTATTTT
-,-,TRBJ1-1,TRBV5-1,CASSLDPGSSTEAFF,TGCGCCAGCAGCTTGGATCCAGGGTCTAGCACTGAAGCTTTCTTT
-,-,TRBJ2-1,TRBV6-5,CASQDSSYNEQFF,TGTGCCAGCCAGGACTCCTCCTACAATGAGCAGTTCTTC
-,-,TRBJ1-2,TRBV12-3/TRBV12-4,CASSNSGWGYTF,TGTGCCAGCAGCAATTCGGGTTGGGGCTACACCTTC
once,-,TRBJ1-2,TRBV12-3/TRBV12-4,CASSLGGGFGYTF,TGTGCCAGCAGTTTGGGCGGGGGCTTTGGCTACACCTTC
once,-,TRBJ1-2,TRBV2,CASSEQGRLAGYTF,TGTGCCAGCAGTGAACAGGGTAGGCTCGCGGGCTACACCTTC
-,-,TRBJ1-3,TRBV25-1,CASSEYRGSGNTIYF,TGTGCCAGCAGTGAATACAGGGGATCAGGAAACACCATATATTTT
once,TRBD2,TRBJ2-1,TRBV2,CASNLAASSYNEQFF,TGTGCCAGCAACCTAGCGGCAAGCTCCTACAATGAGCAGTTCTTC
-,-,TRBJ2-3,TRBV9,CASSVAWTSSAQYF,TGTGCCAGCAGCGTAGCTTGGACTTCTTCTGCGCAGTATTTT
-,TRBD1,TRBJ1-1,TRBV7-6,CASSPRTGEGSEAFF,TGTGCCAGCAGCCCCAGGACAGGGGAAGGATCTGAAGCTTTCTTT
-,TRBD1,TRBJ1-2,TRBV6-2/TRBV6-3,CASSYPFGTAGPGYGYTF,TGTGCCAGCAGTTACCCATTTGGGACAGCCGGTCCGGGCTATGGCTACACCTTC
-,TRBD1,TRBJ2-5,TRBV7-8,CASSSWGAGGAETQYF,TGTGCCAGCAGCTCCTGGGGGGCAGGGGGCGCAGAGACCCAGTACTTC
-,-,TRBJ2-7,TRBV2,CASSPRTDTYEQYF,TGTGCCAGCAGTCCCCGGACAGATACCTACGAGCAGTACTTC